The text below deals with one T cell receptor (beta chain). Original analysis: For nucleated cells, counts were estimated from reference gene primer amplification. Repertoires were generated with immunoSEQ multiplex PCR, while TCRdb's copy carries only in-frame clones and drops some. V and J calls and clone size are those listed in that table; D and trimming were worked out from the DNA. The table has about 50,000 clones, 70% to 85% seen once. These data originate in a study of blood T cell repertoires in COVID-19. About the study: Samples taken during acute and convalescent COVID-19 were collected in the United States, Italy and Spain.

V was cut by 0 bases and J by 4 bases, with 19 bases left in between. The CDR3 is 18 amino acids. Germline V CDR1 and CDR2: MGHRA, YSYEKL. This TCR was recovered from a man between 65 and 79 years old with acute or convalescent COVID-19. V gene TRBV4-1 combines with J gene TRBJ2-1, with a possible D match to TRBD1 (5 bases). Input material: peripheral blood. The CDR3 sequence: CASSQDLYQGASYNEQFF. Written as DNA, the CDR3 is TGCGCCAGCAGCCAAGACCTCTACCAAGGGGCCTCTTACAATGAGCAGTTCTTC.